The clone carrying this T cell receptor beta chain appeared once. Its target is unknown. The data derive from a study of immune evolution from preneoplasia to lung adenocarcinoma. After pathologic assessment, macro-dissection selected premalignant or tumor cells for extraction. The CDR3 has 14 amino acids. Germline lookup yields CDR1 SNHLY and CDR2 FYNNEI. Trimming at V came to 4 bases and at J to 11 bases, leaving 8 bases not matched to a gene. Method: immunoSEQ multiplex PCR; TCRdb's copy keeps in-frame clones and lacks some. The table shows some 6,100 clones, with around 82% occurring only once. Findings of the study overall: KRAS-mutant nodules had the highest T cell clonality. Top clone share appeared to fall from AAH through AIS, MIA, adenocarcinoma. Later-stage lesions seemingly showed higher T cell density and diversity than normal lung.

This clonotype was sampled from a donor older than 65 with lung adenocarcinoma. The rearrangement uses TRBV2 and TRBJ2-4, with 10 bases matching TRBD1. Sample: FFPE lung adenocarcinoma in situ tissue. For the CDR3, the DNA is TGTGCCAGCAGTGGGGAGGGACAGGGGAGGCTTCAGTACTTC. It specifies CASSGEGQGRLQYF.